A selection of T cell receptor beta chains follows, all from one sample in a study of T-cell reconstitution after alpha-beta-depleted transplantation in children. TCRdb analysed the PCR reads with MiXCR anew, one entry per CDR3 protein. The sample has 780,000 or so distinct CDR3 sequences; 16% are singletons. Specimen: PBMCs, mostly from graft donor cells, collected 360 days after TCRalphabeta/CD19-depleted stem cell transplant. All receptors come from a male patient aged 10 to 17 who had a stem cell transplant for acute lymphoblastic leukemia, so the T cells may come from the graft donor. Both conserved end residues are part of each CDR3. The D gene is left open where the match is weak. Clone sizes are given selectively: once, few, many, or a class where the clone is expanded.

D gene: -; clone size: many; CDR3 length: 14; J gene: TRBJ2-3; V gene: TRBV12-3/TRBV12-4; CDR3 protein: CASSQGGPTDTQYF; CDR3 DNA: TGTGCCAGCAGCCAAGGGGGGCCCACAGATACGCAGTATTTT
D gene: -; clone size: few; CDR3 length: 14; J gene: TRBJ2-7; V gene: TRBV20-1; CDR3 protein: CSARVGAASDEQYF; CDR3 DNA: TGCAGTGCTAGAGTAGGAGCGGCTTCGGACGAGCAGTACTTC
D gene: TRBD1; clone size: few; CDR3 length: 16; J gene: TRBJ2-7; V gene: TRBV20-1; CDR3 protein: CSARASGQGLPREQYF; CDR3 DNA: TGCAGTGCTAGAGCCTCGGGACAGGGTTTGCCACGCGAGCAGTACTTC
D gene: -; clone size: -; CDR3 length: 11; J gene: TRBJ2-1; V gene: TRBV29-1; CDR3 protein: CSVEDLHEQFF; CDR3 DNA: TGCAGCGTTGAAGATCTCCATGAGCAGTTCTTC
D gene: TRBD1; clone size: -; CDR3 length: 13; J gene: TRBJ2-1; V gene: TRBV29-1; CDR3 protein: CSVPPGQYNEQFF; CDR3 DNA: TGCAGCGTTCCCCCGGGACAGTACAATGAGCAGTTCTTC
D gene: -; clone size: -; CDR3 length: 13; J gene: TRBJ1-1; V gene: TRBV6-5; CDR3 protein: CASSYYSGFRAFF; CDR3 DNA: TGTGCCAGCAGTTACTACTCAGGGTTTCGAGCTTTCTTT
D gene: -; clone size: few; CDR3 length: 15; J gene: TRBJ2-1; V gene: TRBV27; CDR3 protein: CASSLSWYGYNEQFF; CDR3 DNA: TGTGCCAGCAGTTTATCGTGGTACGGCTACAATGAGCAGTTCTTC
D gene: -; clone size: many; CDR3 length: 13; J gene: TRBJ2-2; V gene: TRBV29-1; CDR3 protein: CSVDSLNTGELFF; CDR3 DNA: TGCAGCGTTGACAGTCTGAACACCGGGGAGCTGTTTTTT
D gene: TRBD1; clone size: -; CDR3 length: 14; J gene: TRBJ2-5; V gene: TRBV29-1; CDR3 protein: CSAQTGGGRETQYF; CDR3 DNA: TGCAGCGCACAAACAGGGGGCGGCAGGGAGACCCAGTACTTC
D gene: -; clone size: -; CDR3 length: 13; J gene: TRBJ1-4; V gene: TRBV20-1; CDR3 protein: CSVPERTNEKLFF; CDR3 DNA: TGCAGTGTCCCTGAGAGAACTAATGAAAAACTGTTTTTT
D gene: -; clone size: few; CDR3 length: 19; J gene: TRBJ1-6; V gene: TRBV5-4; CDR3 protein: CASSLDLLRGKSYNSPLHF; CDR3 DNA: TGTGCCAGCAGCCTGGACCTTCTAAGAGGGAAATCCTATAATTCACCCCTCCACTTT